What follows are 16 T cell receptor beta chains derived from one specimen sequenced in a study of T cell repertoires in cytomegalovirus infection. TCRdb re-called the reads with MiXCR, one entry per CDR3 protein. The sample lists under 450,000 distinct CDR3 sequences, roughly 36% occurring once. These TCRs are of unknown antigen specificity. The sample here was cultured PBMCs, taken from culture after CMV antigen stimulation. These receptors were obtained from a human donor in good health (CMV status not recorded). Some clones in this sample may be carry-over from other donors' samples.

The chain joins TRBV7-9 to TRBJ2-1; D possibly corresponds to TRBD2 (5 bases). This CDR3 comprises 16 residues. V was pared by 3 bases and J by 6 bases, with 18 bases between. From germline, CDR1 is SEHNR and CDR2 FQNEAQ (reference sequence). CDR3: CASSFLSAGMGNEQFF. CDR3 coding DNA: TGTGCCAGCAGCTTCTTGAGTGCGGGTATGGGCAATGAGCAGTTCTTC.

This clonotype was seen many times. The rearrangement links TRBV28 to TRBJ2-1; 8 positions match TRBD2. Germline assignment: CDR1 MDHEN and CDR2 SYDVKM. This CDR3 region has 16 residues. The V segment lost 6 bases and the J segment 0 bases; nucleotides outside the gene matches: 7. In DNA form, the CDR3 reads TGTGCCAGCAGGCGGCGGGGGGCTCGCTCCTACAATGAGCAGTTCTTC. Protein: CASRRRGARSYNEQFF.

This clonotype was detected once. A much larger clone lies a single base off, so this may be a read error. The chain links TRBV7-2 to TRBJ1-2; a possible D gene is TRBD1 (6 bases). Germline assignment: CDR1 SGHTA and CDR2 FQGNSA. V was trimmed by 7 bases and J by 6 bases, leaving 18 bases between them. The CDR3 loop spans 14 amino acids. Here the CDR3 reads CASNPPGQRHGYTF. The CDR3 nucleotides read TGTGCCAGCAACCCGCCCGGACAGAGACATGGCTACACCTTC.

J is TRBJ2-3 and V is TRBV9; TRBD1 matches at 7 bases. The J segment lost 2 bases and the V segment lost 3 bases, leaving 3 bases of the junction unmatched. CDR3 length: 14 amino acids. The germline gives CDR1 SGDLS, CDR2 YYNGEE. CDR3 bases: TGTGCCAGCAGCGCAGGGACAGACACAGATACGCAGTATTTT. Protein product: CASSAGTDTDTQYF.

A few counts support this clonotype. The chain has TRBV28 and TRBJ1-5; D is undetermined. Germline CDR1 is MDHEN and CDR2 is SYDVKM. There are 13 residues in the CDR3. V lost 3 bases to trimming and J lost 2 bases, with 5 bases between them. The chain's CDR3 is CASSFGGNQPQHF. The DNA of the CDR3 is TGTGCCAGCAGTTTTGGCGGCAATCAGCCCCAGCATTTT.

V gene TRBV12-3 or TRBV12-4 combines with J gene TRBJ1-1; D remains ambiguous. The CDR3 runs 14 residues. The germline V and J ends were trimmed by 5 bases and 4 bases, with 14 bases remaining between them. DNA for the CDR3: TGTGCCAGCAGTCCGGACGGAATGAGCACTGAAGCTTTCTTT. Residues: CASSPDGMSTEAFF.

The rearrangement uses TRBV27 and TRBJ2-3; TRBD2 matches at 12 bases. Losses at the gene ends were 6 bases for V and 4 bases for J; bases not matched to a gene: 5. Per the germline V gene, CDR1 is MNHEY and CDR2 is SMNVEV (reference sequence). The CDR3 totals 15 residues. CDR3 DNA sequence: TGTGCCAGCAGGCTCCTAGCGGGAGGGCCAGATACGCAGTATTTT. Protein sequence: CASRLLAGGPDTQYF.

The rearrangement joins TRBV12-3 or TRBV12-4 to TRBJ2-1; 10 bases line up with TRBD1. CDR3 length: 15 amino acids. V shed 7 bases, J shed 4 bases, and the junction held 7 bases outside the gene matches. The CDR3 here is CASTTRDRGYNEQFF. CDR3 coding DNA: TGTGCCAGCACTACCCGGGACAGGGGTTACAATGAGCAGTTCTTC.

The rearrangement joins TRBV9 to TRBJ1-1; a possible D gene is TRBD1 (6 bases). This CDR3 has 15 residues. Trimming stripped 0 bases from V and 5 bases from J, with 14 bases between. Germline CDR1 reads SGDLS; CDR2 reads YYNGEE. CDR3 in DNA: TGTGCCAGCAGCGTAGTCCGACAGGTAAGGACTGAAGCTTTCTTT. The encoded protein is CASSVVRQVRTEAFF.

The chain is built from TRBV24-1 and TRBJ2-5; a weak D match, TRBD2 (6 bases). The CDR3 spans 16 residues. V lost 4 bases to trimming and J lost 4 bases, with 18 bases between them. CDR1 and CDR2 (germline): KGHDR, SFDVKD. The DNA for the CDR3 is TGTGCCACCAGTGAATGGGGAGGAAGGACCGGAGAGACCCAGTACTTC. It is translated as CATSEWGGRTGETQYF.

DNA for the CDR3: TGCGCCAGCAGCATAACGCCTAGGGGGATCTCCTACAATGAGCAGTTCTTC. Translating gives CASSITPRGISYNEQFF. The V and J genes are TRBV5-1 and TRBJ2-1; possible D gene TRBD1, 6 bases. The CDR3 runs to 17 residues. Looked up from germline, CDR1 is SGHRS and CDR2 is YFSETQ. Trimming took 4 bases from V and 0 from J, leaving 17 bases between them.

The V and J genes are TRBV7-8 and TRBJ2-4, with D perhaps matching TRBD2 (5 bases). CDR3 length equals 20 residues. CDR1 is SGHVS and CDR2 is FQNEAQ in the germline V gene. Trimming removed 5 bases from V and 3 bases from J, with 29 bases in between. The CDR3 DNA reads TGTGCCAGCAGCCCACAGACCTGGGGAGACTCCTCCCTTGACAAAAACATTCAGTACTTC. Translated: CASSPQTWGDSSLDKNIQYF.

This clonotype was seen ten or more times. J is TRBJ2-5 and V is TRBV7-7; D remains unclear. V lost 1 base to trimming and J lost 10 bases, with 13 bases between them. There are 13 residues in the CDR3. The germline CDR1 and CDR2 sequences are SSHAT and FNYEAQ (reference sequence). The CDR3 protein is CASSLGRNRDQYF. Here the CDR3 DNA reads TGTGCCAGCAGCTTAGGGCGAAATCGAGACCAGTACTTC.

There are a few counts of this clonotype. The chain joins TRBV5-4 to TRBJ1-4; weak D call: TRBD1 (5 bases). V lost 4 bases, J lost 5 bases, and 15 bases lay in between. The CDR3 contains 15 residues. The germline V gene has CDR1 SGHNT and CDR2 YYREEE (reference sequence). DNA of the CDR3: TGTGCCAGCAGCATCGGGACGCTCCGAAATGAAAAACTGTTTTTT. This encodes CASSIGTLRNEKLFF.

The chain has TRBV24-1 and TRBJ2-7; 7 bases fit TRBD1. Germline CDR1 is KGHDR and CDR2 is SFDVKD. Trimming removed 7 bases from V and 5 bases from J; junction bases left unmatched: 7. This CDR3 region has 13 residues. The CDR3 region is CATSRDSLHEQYF. Written as DNA, the CDR3 is TGTGCCACCAGCCGGGACAGTTTACACGAGCAGTACTTC.

The chain couples TRBV19 to TRBJ2-2, with D perhaps TRBD1 (6 bases). Looked up from germline, CDR1 is LNHDA and CDR2 is SQIVND (reference sequence). The CDR3 length is 15 residues. V was cut by 4 bases and J by 5 bases, with 14 bases left in between. The CDR3: CASSTFGTITGELFF. CDR3 nucleotides: TGTGCCAGTAGTACCTTCGGGACAATTACCGGGGAGCTGTTTTTT. The variable domain in full, completed from reference TRBV19 and TRBJ2-2, reads DGGITQSPKYLFRKEGQNVTLSCEQNLNHDAMYWYRQDPGQGLRLIYYSQIVNDFQKGDIAEGYSVSREKKESFPLTVTSAQKNPTAFYLCASSTFGTITGELFFGEGSRLTVL.